What follows describes a single TCR beta chain. This sample was included in a study of cytomegalovirus exposure and HLA in healthy donors. Trimming took 2 bases from V and 0 from J; bases not matched to a gene: 7. In germline, CDR1 is SNHLY, CDR2 FYNNEI. This CDR3 has 16 amino acids. Donors consisted of healthy bone marrow donors. The primer mix had 60 Vbeta and 13 Jbeta primers. Clones were read by immunoSEQ multiplex PCR, and TCRdb kept only the in-frame ones, dropping some. Counted here are roughly 170,000 clones, about 84% occurring once; the ten biggest clones make up 4.8%. The TCR was taken from a young man in good health and CMV-seronegative. The chain uses TRBV2 and TRBJ2-7, with TRBD1 identical over 7 bases. The sequenced material came from PBMCs. CDR3 in DNA: TGTGCCAGCAGTGAATACGGGACAGCACTCTCCTACGAGCAGTACTTC. It specifies CASSEYGTALSYEQYF.